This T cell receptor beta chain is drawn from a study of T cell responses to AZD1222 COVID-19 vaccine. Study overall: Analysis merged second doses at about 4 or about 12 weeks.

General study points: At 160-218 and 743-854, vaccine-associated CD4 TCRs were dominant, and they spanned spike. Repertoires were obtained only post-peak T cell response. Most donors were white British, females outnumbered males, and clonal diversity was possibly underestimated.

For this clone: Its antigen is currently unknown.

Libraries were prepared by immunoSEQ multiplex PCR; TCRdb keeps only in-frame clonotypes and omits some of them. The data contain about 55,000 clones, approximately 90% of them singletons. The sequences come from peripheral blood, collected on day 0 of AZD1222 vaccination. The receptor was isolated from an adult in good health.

CDR3 DNA sequence: TGCGCCAGCAGCTCATGGGCCCAAGAGACCCAGTACTTC. Translation: CASSSWAQETQYF. The V call is TRBV5-1, the J call TRBJ2-5, with D unresolved. Trimming cost V 3 bases and J 1 base, with 7 bases left between them. Germline V gene data show CDR1 as SGHRS and CDR2 as YFSETQ. The CDR3 contains 13 residues.